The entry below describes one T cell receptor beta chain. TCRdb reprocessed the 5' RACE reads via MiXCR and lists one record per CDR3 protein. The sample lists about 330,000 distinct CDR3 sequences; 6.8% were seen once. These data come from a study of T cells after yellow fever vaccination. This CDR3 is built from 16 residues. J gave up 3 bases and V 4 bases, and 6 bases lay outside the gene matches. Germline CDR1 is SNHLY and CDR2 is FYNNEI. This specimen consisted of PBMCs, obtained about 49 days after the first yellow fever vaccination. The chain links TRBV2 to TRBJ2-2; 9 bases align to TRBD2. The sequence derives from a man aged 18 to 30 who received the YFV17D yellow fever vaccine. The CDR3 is CASSGGGAQDTGELFF. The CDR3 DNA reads TGTGCCAGCAGTGGCGGGGGGGCGCAGGACACCGGGGAGCTGTTTTTT.